These 22 T cell receptor beta chains were all obtained from the same sample, sequenced in a study of blood T cell repertoires in COVID-19. Libraries were prepared by immunoSEQ multiplex PCR; TCRdb keeps only in-frame clonotypes and omits some of them. The table has some 460,000 clones, about 85% seen once; the top ten hold approximately 2%. The specimen sequenced was PBMCs or T cells enriched from blood (not recorded which). Receptors originate from a woman aged 18-35 years with acute COVID-19.

CDR3 protein: CASSLGLDETQYF. For the CDR3, the DNA is TGTGCCAGTAGTCTTGGACTAGATGAGACCCAGTACTTC. The chain joins TRBV19 to TRBJ2-5; 7 nucleotides line up with TRBD2. CDR1 and CDR2 from the germline V gene are LNHDA and SQIVND (reference sequence). Trimming removed 5 bases from V and 5 bases from J; junction bases left unmatched: 5. The CDR3 consists of 13 residues.

The chain recombines TRBV6-5 with TRBJ2-7; TRBD2 is a possible D gene (5 bases). V gave up 2 bases and J gave up 0 bases, with 11 bases separating them. This CDR3 has 15 amino acids. In germline, CDR1 is MNHEY, CDR2 SVGAGI. DNA of the CDR3: TGTGCCAGCAGTTACCGACGGGAAAGCTCCTACGAGCAGTACTTC. Protein: CASSYRRESSYEQYF.

V gene TRBV7-9 combines with J gene TRBJ2-7; 9 bases match TRBD2. This CDR3 is 13 amino acids long. The J segment lost 3 bases and the V segment lost 5 bases, leaving 2 bases of the junction unmatched. Germline values: CDR1 SEHNR, CDR2 FQNEAQ (reference sequence). The CDR3 reads CASSMREGYEQYF. The DNA for the CDR3 is TGTGCCAGCAGCATGCGGGAGGGCTACGAGCAGTACTTC.

This clone was recorded only once. The chain recombines TRBV10-3 with TRBJ1-2; a possible D gene is TRBD1 (5 bases). This CDR3 has 14 residues. The V end lost 0 bases, the J end lost 6 bases, and 11 bases lay between the germline ends. CDR1 and CDR2 (germline): ENHRY, SYGVKD. This chain's CDR3 is CAISESLDSNGYTF. CDR3 in DNA: TGTGCCATCAGTGAGTCCCTTGACAGTAATGGCTACACCTTC.

The V call is TRBV5-1, the J call TRBJ2-7; 7 bases are a match to TRBD1. V shed 2 bases, J shed 2 bases, and the junction held 7 bases outside the gene matches. From germline, CDR1 is SGHRS and CDR2 YFSETQ. This CDR3 has 15 amino acids. In DNA form, the CDR3 reads TGCGCCAGCAGCTTCTCCGACAGGGATCCCTACGAGCAGTACTTC. Encoded protein: CASSFSDRDPYEQYF.

The J gene is TRBJ1-2, the V gene TRBV2, with 7 bases lining up with TRBD1. CDR1 and CDR2 from the germline V gene are SNHLY and FYNNEI. Trimming removed 7 bases from V and 1 base from J; junction bases left unmatched: 6. The CDR3 has 14 residues. The CDR3 loop reads CASKRTGVNYGYTF. In DNA form, the CDR3 reads TGTGCCAGCAAAAGAACAGGGGTTAACTATGGCTACACCTTC.

The chain has TRBV7-9 and TRBJ1-3, with D tentatively TRBD1 (5 bases). Germline V CDR1 and CDR2: SEHNR, FQNEAQ (reference sequence). The CDR3 runs 14 residues. Trimming took 5 bases from V and 2 from J, leaving 10 bases between them. CDR3 amino acids: CASSGGTAGNTIYF. CDR3 DNA: TGTGCCAGCAGCGGGGGGACGGCTGGAAACACCATATATTTT.

This rearrangement joins TRBV7-9 to TRBJ2-1, with 8 bases lining up with TRBD2. The CDR3 extends over 11 amino acids. Germline CDR1 SEHNR, CDR2 FQNEAQ (reference sequence). With V trimmed by 8 bases and J by 9 bases, 3 bases remained unmatched. The CDR3 reads CASVGGVEQFF. CDR3 coding DNA: TGTGCCAGCGTCGGGGGGGTTGAGCAGTTCTTC. Variable domain in full (rest from reference TRBV7-9 and TRBJ2-1): DTGVSQNPRHKITKRGQNVTFRCDPISEHNRLYWYRQTLGQGPEFLTYFQNEAQLEKSRLLSDRFSAERPKGSFSTLEIQRTEQGDSAMYLCASVGGVEQFFGPGTRLTVL.

CDR3 sequence: CASSPQRETTYEQYF. CDR3 in DNA: TGTGCCAGCTCACCGCAGCGGGAGACCACCTACGAGCAGTACTTC. The chain joins TRBV18 to TRBJ2-7, with TRBD2 matching 8 bases. The germline V gene encodes CDR1 KGHSH and CDR2 LQKENI. The CDR3 extends over 15 amino acids. Germline trimming cut 3 bases from V and 2 bases from J; bases unmatched to any gene: 6.

This sequence joins TRBV7-8 and TRBJ2-1, with 9 positions matching TRBD1. V shed 5 bases and J 5 bases; nucleotides not matched to a gene: 7. CDR3 size: 15 residues. Germline CDR1 reads SGHVS; CDR2 reads FQNEAQ. The CDR3 loop reads CASSLDRGSNNEQFF. The DNA for the CDR3 is TGTGCCAGCAGCCTTGACAGGGGGTCTAACAATGAGCAGTTCTTC.

This clone was seen once. The chain carries TRBV9 and TRBJ2-3, with a tentative D call TRBD2 (6 bases). Germline CDR1 SGDLS, CDR2 YYNGEE. Trimming removed 2 bases at V and 6 bases at J, with 19 bases between. CDR3 length: 16 amino acids. CDR3 DNA sequence: TGTGCCAGCAGCGTGCCCGCCGGAGCGGGCGGTGATACGCAGTATTTT. Translation gives CASSVPAGAGGDTQYF.

V gene TRBV2 combines with J gene TRBJ2-3, with 8 bases matching TRBD2. In germline, CDR1 is SNHLY, CDR2 FYNNEI. This CDR3 comprises 15 residues. Trimming cost V 3 bases and J 4 bases; bases outside gene matches: 6. The CDR3 DNA sequence: TGTGCCAGCAGTGAGGCCCGGCGGGAGGCAGATACGCAGTATTTT. This translates into CASSEARREADTQYF.

The chain is built from TRBV7-2 and TRBJ2-7; 7 bases line up with TRBD1. This CDR3 is built from 14 residues. CDR1 is SGHTA and CDR2 is FQGNSA in the germline V gene. After removal of 6 bases from V and 0 bases from J, the junction contained 5 bases not matched to a gene. CDR3 residues: CASSGTESSYEQYF. For the CDR3, the DNA is TGTGCCAGCAGTGGGACAGAAAGCTCCTACGAGCAGTACTTC.

The CDR3 is CAISGFRVGGGTDTQYF. The CDR3 nucleotides are TGTGCCATCAGTGGGTTCCGAGTAGGGGGCGGCACAGATACGCAGTATTTT. The V gene is TRBV10-3, the J gene TRBJ2-3, with 7 bases identical to TRBD1. The germline CDR1 and CDR2 sequences are ENHRY and SYGVKD. The CDR3 length is 17 residues. V trimming: 4 bases; J trimming: 1 base; junction bases outside the gene matches: 11.

V gene TRBV27 combines with J gene TRBJ2-5, with 7 bases aligning to TRBD2. With 5 bases clipped from V and 4 bases from J, the junction kept 19 bases outside the gene matches. The germline gives CDR1 MNHEY, CDR2 SMNVEV (reference sequence). The CDR3 length is 18 residues. CDR3 region: CASSPQTGEAGMGETQYF. The CDR3 DNA reads as TGTGCCAGCAGTCCACAAACGGGAGAAGCGGGAATGGGAGAGACCCAGTACTTC.

The J gene is TRBJ2-2, the V gene TRBV7-2; 9 nucleotides line up with TRBD2. CDR3 size: 15 residues. Looked up from germline, CDR1 is SGHTA and CDR2 is FQGNSA. V was pared by 2 bases and J by 7 bases, with 5 bases of the junction left unmatched. As DNA, the CDR3 is TGTGCCAGCAGCTTAAGGCGGGAGGGGAGCGGGGAGCTGTTTTTT. Its translation: CASSLRREGSGELFF.

The chain recombines TRBV30 with TRBJ1-1; D may be TRBD1 (5 bases). V was pared by 3 bases and J by 3 bases, with 11 bases between. This CDR3 contains 13 residues. Germline V gene lookup returns CDR1 GTSNPN and CDR2 SVGIG (reference sequence). The DNA of the CDR3 is TGTGCCTGGAGCCCACGGGGGGACACTGAAGCTTTCTTT. As protein: CAWSPRGDTEAFF.

The chain is built from TRBV5-5 and TRBJ1-5; D possibly corresponds to TRBD1 (5 bases). V was cut by 4 bases and J by 7 bases, with 21 bases left in between. Germline lookup yields CDR1 SGHKS and CDR2 YYEKEE (reference sequence). The CDR3 length is 16 residues. The CDR3 sequence is CASSLGAGQGGQPQHF. DNA for the CDR3: TGTGCCAGCAGCCTGGGAGCGGGGCAGGGAGGACAGCCCCAGCATTTT.

This clone came up a few times. The rearrangement links TRBV7-9 to TRBJ1-6, with TRBD1 matching over 8 bases. V trimming: 4 bases; J trimming: 10 bases; junction bases outside the gene matches: 9. Germline V lookup: CDR1 SEHNR, CDR2 FQNEAQ (reference sequence). This CDR3 comprises 15 residues. The CDR3 spells CASSSPGQGPSPLHF. In DNA, the CDR3 is TGTGCCAGCAGCTCCCCCGGACAGGGACCATCACCCCTCCACTTT. The full variable domain, with the rest looked up from reference TRBV7-9 and TRBJ1-6, is DTGVSQNPRHKITKRGQNVTFRCDPISEHNRLYWYRQTLGQGPEFLTYFQNEAQLEKSRLLSDRFSAERPKGSFSTLEIQRTEQGDSAMYLCASSSPGQGPSPLHFGNGTRLTVT.

The CDR3 loop reads CASSPRTGKDYGYTF. For the CDR3, the DNA is TGTGCCAGCAGCCCTAGGACAGGGAAGGACTATGGCTACACCTTC. This rearrangement joins TRBV7-8 to TRBJ1-2; 8 bases are shared with TRBD1. Germline lookup yields CDR1 SGHVS and CDR2 FQNEAQ. With 5 bases clipped from V and 3 bases from J, the junction kept 8 bases outside the gene matches. The CDR3 consists of 15 residues. The complete variable domain, with remaining parts taken from reference TRBV7-8 and TRBJ1-2, reads GAGVSQSPRYKVAKRGQDVALRCDPISGHVSLFWYQQALGQGPEFLTYFQNEAQLDKSGLPSDRFFAERPEGSVSTLKIQRTQQEDSAVYLCASSPRTGKDYGYTFGSGTRLTVV.

This clone was observed a few times. The chain joins TRBV5-4 to TRBJ2-1; D gene ambiguous. CDR1 is SGHNT and CDR2 is YYREEE in the germline V gene (reference sequence). Between the trimmed V and J ends, which lost 0 bases and 0 bases, there was a span of 10 bases. The CDR3 sequence is 16 residues long. CDR3 nucleotide sequence: TGTGCCAGCAGCTTGGCCAATGCAGGCTCCTACAATGAGCAGTTCTTC. Amino acid sequence: CASSLANAGSYNEQFF.

The V call is TRBV3-1 (or the pseudogene TRBV3-2), the J call TRBJ1-1, with unresolved D. Germline assignment: CDR1 LGHDT and CDR2 YNNKEL (reference sequence). The V and J ends lost 4 bases and 5 bases respectively, with 8 bases between them. The CDR3 is 12 amino acids. CDR3 coding DNA: TGTGCCAGCAGCCGAAGCGTGACTGAAGCTTTCTTT. Translated, it gives CASSRSVTEAFF.